The clone carrying this T cell receptor (beta chain) was counted once. Its cognate antigen is unknown. These data are taken from a study of T cell clones after liver transplantation. General study results and limits: These preliminary findings come from unstandardized post-transplant sampling times. Donor-reactive sequences fell more than third party-reactive ones, suggesting partial deletion.

The repertoire was sequenced with immunoSEQ multiplex PCR; TCRdb's copy has only in-frame clones and lacks some. The top ten hold around 9.6% of the sample, which has tens of thousands of clones, 60% to 80% seen once. This CDR3 is built from 16 residues. Trimming shortened V by 5 bases and J by 5 bases, and 21 bases separated the two germline ends. Germline V lookup: CDR1 SEHNR, CDR2 FQNEAQ (reference sequence). The gene calls are TRBV7-9 and TRBJ2-5; D is perhaps TRBD2 (6 bases). The TCR was taken from a human patient who received a liver transplant. Some T cells may trace back to the graft donor. The starting material was CD4+ T cells from blood, obtained at the 22-month timepoint. CDR3 residues: CASSPWPRTSGETQYF. The CDR3 coding sequence is TGTGCCAGCAGCCCATGGCCAAGAACGAGCGGGGAGACCCAGTACTTC.